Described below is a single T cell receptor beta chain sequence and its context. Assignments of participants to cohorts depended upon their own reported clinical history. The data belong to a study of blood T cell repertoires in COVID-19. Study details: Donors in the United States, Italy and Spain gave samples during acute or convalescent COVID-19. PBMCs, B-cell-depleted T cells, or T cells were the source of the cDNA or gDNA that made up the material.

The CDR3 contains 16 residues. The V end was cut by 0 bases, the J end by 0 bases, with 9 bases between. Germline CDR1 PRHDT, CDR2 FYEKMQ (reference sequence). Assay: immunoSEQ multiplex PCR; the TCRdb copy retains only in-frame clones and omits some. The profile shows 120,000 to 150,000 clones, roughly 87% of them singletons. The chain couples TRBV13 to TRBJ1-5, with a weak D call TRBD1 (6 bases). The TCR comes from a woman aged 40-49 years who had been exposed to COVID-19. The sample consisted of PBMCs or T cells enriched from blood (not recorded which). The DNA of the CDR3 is TGTGCCAGCAGCTTAGGGCTGGGGGCTAGCAATCAGCCCCAGCATTTT. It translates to CASSLGLGASNQPQHF.